This T cell receptor beta chain comes out of a study of blood T cell repertoires in COVID-19. For the study at large: From T cells, B-cell-depleted T cells, or PBMCs came the material, which was cDNA or gDNA.

Germline V gives CDR1 SGHRS, CDR2 YFSETQ. Deletions cut 5 bases from V and 3 bases from J, with 14 bases between. This CDR3 region has 15 residues. TCRdb's table, derived via immunoSEQ multiplex PCR, lists solely in-frame clones and lacks some. Among 100,000 to 120,000 clones, around 85% were seen once, and the ten largest hold around an eighth. The gene calls are TRBV5-1 and TRBJ2-2; possible D gene TRBD2, 6 bases. The TCR sequence derives from a human donor in a cohort sampled during active COVID-19. The sequenced sample consisted of peripheral blood. CDR3 region: CASRGGIGDTGELFF. The CDR3 bases are TGCGCCAGCAGGGGAGGTATCGGGGACACCGGGGAGCTGTTTTTT.